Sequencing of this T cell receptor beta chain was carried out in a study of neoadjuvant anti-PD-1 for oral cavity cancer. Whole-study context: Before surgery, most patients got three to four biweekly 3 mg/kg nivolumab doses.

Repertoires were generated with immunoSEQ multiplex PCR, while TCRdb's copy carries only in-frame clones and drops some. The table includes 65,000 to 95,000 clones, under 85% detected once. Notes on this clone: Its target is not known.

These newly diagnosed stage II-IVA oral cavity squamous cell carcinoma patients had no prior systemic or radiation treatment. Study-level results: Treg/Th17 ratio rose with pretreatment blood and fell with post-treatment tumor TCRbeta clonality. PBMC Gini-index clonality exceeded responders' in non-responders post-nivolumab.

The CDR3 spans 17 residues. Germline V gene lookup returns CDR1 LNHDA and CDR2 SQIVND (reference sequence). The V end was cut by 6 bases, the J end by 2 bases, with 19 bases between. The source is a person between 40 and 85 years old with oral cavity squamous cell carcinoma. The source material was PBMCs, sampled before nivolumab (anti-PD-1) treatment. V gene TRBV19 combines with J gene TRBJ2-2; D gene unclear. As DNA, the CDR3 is TGTGCCAGTAGCCCCTCGTCTAATCTACAAAACACCGGGGAGCTGTTTTTT. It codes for CASSPSSNLQNTGELFF.